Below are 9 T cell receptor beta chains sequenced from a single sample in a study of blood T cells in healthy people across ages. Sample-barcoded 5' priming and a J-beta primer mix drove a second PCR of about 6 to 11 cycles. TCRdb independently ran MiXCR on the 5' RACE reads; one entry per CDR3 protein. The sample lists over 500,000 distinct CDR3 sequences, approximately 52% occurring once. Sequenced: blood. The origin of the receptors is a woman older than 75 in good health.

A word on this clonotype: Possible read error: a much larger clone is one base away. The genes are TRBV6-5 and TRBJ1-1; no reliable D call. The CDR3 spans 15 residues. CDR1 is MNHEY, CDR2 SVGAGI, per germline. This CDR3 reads CASSQDETVKTDAFF. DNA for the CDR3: TGTGCCAGCAGTCAGGATGAAACAGTGAAGACTGATGCTTTCTTT.

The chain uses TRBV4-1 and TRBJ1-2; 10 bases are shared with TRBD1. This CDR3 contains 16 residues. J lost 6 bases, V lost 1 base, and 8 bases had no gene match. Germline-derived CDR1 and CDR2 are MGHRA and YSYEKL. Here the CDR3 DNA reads TGCGCCAGCAGCCAAGGACACGCGACAGGGGGCCATGGCTACACCTTC. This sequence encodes CASSQGHATGGHGYTF.

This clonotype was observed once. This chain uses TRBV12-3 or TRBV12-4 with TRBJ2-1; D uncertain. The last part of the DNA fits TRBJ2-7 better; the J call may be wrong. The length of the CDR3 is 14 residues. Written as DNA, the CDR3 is TGTGCCAGCAGTCATACTACCGGGCAATACGAGCAGTACTTC. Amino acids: CASSHTTGQYEQYF.

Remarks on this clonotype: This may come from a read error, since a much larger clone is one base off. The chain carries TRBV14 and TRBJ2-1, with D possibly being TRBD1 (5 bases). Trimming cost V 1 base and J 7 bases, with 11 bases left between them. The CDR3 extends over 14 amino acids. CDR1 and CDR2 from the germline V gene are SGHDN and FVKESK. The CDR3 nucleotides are TGTGCCAGCAGCCAAGGGGGCCCAGGGAATGAGCAGTTCTTC. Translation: CASSQGGPGNEQFF.

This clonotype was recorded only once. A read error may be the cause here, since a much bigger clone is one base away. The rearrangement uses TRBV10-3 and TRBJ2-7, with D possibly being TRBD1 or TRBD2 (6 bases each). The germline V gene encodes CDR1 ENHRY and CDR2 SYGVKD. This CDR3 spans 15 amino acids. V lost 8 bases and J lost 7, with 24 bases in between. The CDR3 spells CAISGGTGAPSEQYF. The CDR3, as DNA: TGTGCCATCTCAGGCGGTACGGGGGCCCCCAGTGAGCAGTACTTC.

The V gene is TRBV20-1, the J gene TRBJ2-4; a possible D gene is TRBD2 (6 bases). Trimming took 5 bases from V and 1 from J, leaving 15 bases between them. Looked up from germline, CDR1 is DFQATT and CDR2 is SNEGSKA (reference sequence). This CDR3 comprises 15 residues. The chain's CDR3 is CSAATGGGAKNIQYF. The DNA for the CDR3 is TGCAGTGCTGCCACCGGTGGAGGGGCCAAAAACATTCAGTACTTC.

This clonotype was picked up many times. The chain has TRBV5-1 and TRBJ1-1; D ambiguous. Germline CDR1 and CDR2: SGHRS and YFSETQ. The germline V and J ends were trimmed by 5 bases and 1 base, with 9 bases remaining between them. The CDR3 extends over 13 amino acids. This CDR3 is CASRSTPNTEAFF. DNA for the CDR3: TGCGCCAGCAGATCGACCCCGAACACTGAAGCTTTCTTT.

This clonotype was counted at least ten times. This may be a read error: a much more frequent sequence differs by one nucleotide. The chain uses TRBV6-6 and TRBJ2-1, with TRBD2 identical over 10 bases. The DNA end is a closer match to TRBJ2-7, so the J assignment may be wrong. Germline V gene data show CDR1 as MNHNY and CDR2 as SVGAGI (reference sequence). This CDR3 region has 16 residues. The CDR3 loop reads CASQLAPSGGYNEQYF. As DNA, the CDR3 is TGTGCCAGCCAACTCGCCCCTAGCGGGGGCTACAATGAGCAGTACTTC.

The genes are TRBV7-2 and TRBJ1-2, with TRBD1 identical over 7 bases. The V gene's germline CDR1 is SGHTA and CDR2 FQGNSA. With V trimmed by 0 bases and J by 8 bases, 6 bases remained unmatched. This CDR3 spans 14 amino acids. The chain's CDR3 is CASSLARTGGGYTF. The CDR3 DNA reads TGTGCCAGCAGCTTAGCGAGGACAGGAGGAGGCTACACCTTC. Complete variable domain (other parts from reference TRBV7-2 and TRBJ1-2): GAGVSQSPSNKVTEKGKDVELRCDPISGHTALYWYRQSLGQGLEFLIYFQGNSAPDKSGLPSDRFSAERTGGSVSTLTIQRTQQEDSAVYLCASSLARTGGGYTFGSGTRLTVV.